This is a list of T cell receptor beta chains from one sample in a study of blood T cell repertoires in COVID-19. Clones were sequenced by immunoSEQ multiplex PCR, and TCRdb holds only the in-frame ones, with some missing. This sample carries hundreds of thousands of clones, nearly 90% of them seen once, and the ten largest clones take around 10%. Sequenced sample: peripheral blood. Receptors were obtained from a woman in her twenties or thirties with COVID-19, enrolled during active disease. The CDR3 runs from the conserved cysteine through the conserved F or W. The order of the fields is clone size, V gene, J gene, CDR3 length, D gene, CDR3 DNA, CDR3 protein. D genes are given only for firm matches. A clone size is listed for some rows: how often the clone was seen (once, few, many), or a class if it is expanded.

>NA|TRBV11-2|TRBJ1-6|13|NA
TGTGCCAGCAGCTTAGCCACAAATTCACCCCTCCACTTT
CASSLATNSPLHF
>NA|TRBV4-1|TRBJ2-7|15|TRBD1
TGCGCCAGCAGCCAGGCGTCGGGACAGACCTACGAGCAGTACTTC
CASSQASGQTYEQYF
>once|TRBV2|TRBJ2-1|15|NA
TGTGCCACCCAACGGCGGGCAGATACGTACAATGAGCAGTTCTTC
CATQRRADTYNEQFF
>NA|TRBV27|TRBJ2-1|14|TRBD1
TGTGCCAGCAGTTTGAGGGGGCCCTACAATGAGCAGTTCTTC
CASSLRGPYNEQFF
>NA|TRBV11-2|TRBJ2-1|15|NA
TGTGCCAGCAGCTTAGTCCGGGGGACCTACAATGAGCAGTTCTTC
CASSLVRGTYNEQFF
>NA|TRBV5-6|TRBJ2-1|13|TRBD1
TGTGCCAGCAGCACGGGACAGTACAATGAGCAGTTCTTC
CASSTGQYNEQFF
>NA|TRBV6-1|TRBJ2-1|12|NA
TGTGCCAGCAGTGAACGGAGCGGTGAGCAGTTCTTC
CASSERSGEQFF
>few|TRBV5-1|TRBJ2-7|13|TRBD1
TGCGCCAGCAGGCCGGGACAGCTCTACGAGCAGTACTTC
CASRPGQLYEQYF
>NA|TRBV19|TRBJ1-2|14|NA
TGTGCCAGTAGTACCCGCTACGAAGATTATGGCTACACCTTC
CASSTRYEDYGYTF
>NA|TRBV21-1|TRBJ1-5|15|NA
TGTGCCAGCAGCAAACTGCGGGGCCGCAATCAGCCCCAGCATTTT
CASSKLRGRNQPQHF
>NA|TRBV9|TRBJ1-1|14|NA
TGTGCCAGCAGCGTAGACAGGGCCAACACTGAAGCTTTCTTT
CASSVDRANTEAFF
>NA|TRBV9|TRBJ2-3|15|TRBD2
TGTGCCAGCAGCGTCGGGACTAGACTCACAGATACGCAGTATTTT
CASSVGTRLTDTQYF
>NA|TRBV7-8|TRBJ2-1|16|TRBD2
TGTGCCAGCAGCCCGACGGGGGGGTCCTCCTACAATGAGCAGTTCTTC
CASSPTGGSSYNEQFF
>NA|TRBV7-9|TRBJ2-7|15|TRBD1
TGTGCCAGCAGCTCCCTGGGACAGGGACCCTACGAGCAGTACTTC
CASSSLGQGPYEQYF
>NA|TRBV6-5|TRBJ2-1|14|TRBD1
TGTGCCAGCAGACTACAGGGGGCCCGTAATGAGCAGTTCTTC
CASRLQGARNEQFF
>NA|TRBV27|TRBJ1-2|14|NA
TGTGCCAGCAGTTTATCGCGGGATAACTATGGCTACACCTTC
CASSLSRDNYGYTF
>few|TRBV7-9|TRBJ1-1|13|NA
TGTGCCAGCAGCTTTAGCTTCGACACTGAAGCTTTCTTT
CASSFSFDTEAFF